The clone carrying this TCR beta chain occurred once. The sample originates from a study of blood T cell repertoires in COVID-19. Assay used: immunoSEQ multiplex PCR; TCRdb lists only in-frame clones, some missing. The repertoire holds fewer than 200,000 clones, with more than 80% as singletons. The CDR3 consists of 16 residues. The germline V and J ends were trimmed by 3 bases and 0 bases, with 14 bases remaining between them. The V gene's germline CDR1 is LNHDA and CDR2 SQIVND (reference sequence). Sequenced: peripheral blood. This sequence was found in a woman of 80 years or more with COVID-19, enrolled during active disease. J is TRBJ1-2 and V is TRBV19, with D possibly being TRBD1 (6 bases). Here the CDR3 reads CASSMADSRTNYGYTF. The CDR3 DNA reads TGTGCCAGTAGTATGGCGGACAGCAGGACTAACTATGGCTACACCTTC. The full variable domain, in which reference TRBV19 and TRBJ1-2 provide the parts outside the CDR3, is DGGITQSPKYLFRKEGQNVTLSCEQNLNHDAMYWYRQDPGQGLRLIYYSQIVNDFQKGDIAEGYSVSREKKESFPLTVTSAQKNPTAFYLCASSMADSRTNYGYTFGSGTRLTVV.